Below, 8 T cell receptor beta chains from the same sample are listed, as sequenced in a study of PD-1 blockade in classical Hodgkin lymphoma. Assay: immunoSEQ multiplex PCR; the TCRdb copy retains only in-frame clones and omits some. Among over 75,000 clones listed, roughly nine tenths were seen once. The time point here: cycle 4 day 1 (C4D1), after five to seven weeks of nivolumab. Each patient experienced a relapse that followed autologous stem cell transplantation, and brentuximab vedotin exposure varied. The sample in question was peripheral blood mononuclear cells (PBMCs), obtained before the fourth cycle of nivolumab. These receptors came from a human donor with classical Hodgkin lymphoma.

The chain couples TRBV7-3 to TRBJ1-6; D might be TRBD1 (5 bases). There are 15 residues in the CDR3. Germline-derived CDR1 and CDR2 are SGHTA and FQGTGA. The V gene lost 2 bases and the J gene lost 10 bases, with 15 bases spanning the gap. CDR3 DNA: TGTGCCAGCAGCTTACCGCTGGGGGGAGGATCACCCCTCCACTTT. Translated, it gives CASSLPLGGGSPLHF.

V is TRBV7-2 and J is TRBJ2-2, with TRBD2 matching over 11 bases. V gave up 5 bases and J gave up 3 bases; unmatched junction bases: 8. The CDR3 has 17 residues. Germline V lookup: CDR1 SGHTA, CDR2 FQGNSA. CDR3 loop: CASSGQLAGVYTGELFF. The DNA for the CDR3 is TGTGCCAGCAGCGGGCAACTAGCGGGGGTTTACACCGGGGAGCTGTTTTTT.

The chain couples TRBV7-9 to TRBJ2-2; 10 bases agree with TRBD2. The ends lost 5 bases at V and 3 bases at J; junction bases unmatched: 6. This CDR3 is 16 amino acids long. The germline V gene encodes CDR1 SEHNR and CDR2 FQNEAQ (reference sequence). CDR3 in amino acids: CASSHKRGGDTGELFF. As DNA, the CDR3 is TGTGCCAGCAGCCATAAGCGGGGGGGCGACACCGGGGAGCTGTTTTTT.

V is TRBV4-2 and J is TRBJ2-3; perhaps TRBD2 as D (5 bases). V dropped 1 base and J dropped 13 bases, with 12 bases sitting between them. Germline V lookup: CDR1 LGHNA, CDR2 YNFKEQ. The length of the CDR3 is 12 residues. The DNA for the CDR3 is TGTGCCAGCAGCCAAGGTTCTACAGCGGAGTATTTT. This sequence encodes CASSQGSTAEYF.

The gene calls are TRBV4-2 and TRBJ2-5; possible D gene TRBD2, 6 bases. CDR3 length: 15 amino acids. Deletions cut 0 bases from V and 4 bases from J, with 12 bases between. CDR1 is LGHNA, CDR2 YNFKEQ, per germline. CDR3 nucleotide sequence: TGTGCCAGCAGCCAAGACCTAGCGCCACCAGAGACCCAGTACTTC. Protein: CASSQDLAPPETQYF.

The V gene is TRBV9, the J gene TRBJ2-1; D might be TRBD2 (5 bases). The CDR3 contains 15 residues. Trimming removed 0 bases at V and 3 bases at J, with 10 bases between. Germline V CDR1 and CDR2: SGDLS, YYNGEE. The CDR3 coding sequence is TGTGCCAGCAGCGTAGAAGCGGCCATCTACAATGAGCAGTTCTTC. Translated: CASSVEAAIYNEQFF.

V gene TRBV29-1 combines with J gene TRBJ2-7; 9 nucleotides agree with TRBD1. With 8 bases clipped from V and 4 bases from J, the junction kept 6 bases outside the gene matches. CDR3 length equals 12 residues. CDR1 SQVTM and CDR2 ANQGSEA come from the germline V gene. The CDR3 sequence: CSTGQGRYEQYF. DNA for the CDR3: TGCAGCACGGGACAGGGTCGGTACGAGCAGTACTTC.

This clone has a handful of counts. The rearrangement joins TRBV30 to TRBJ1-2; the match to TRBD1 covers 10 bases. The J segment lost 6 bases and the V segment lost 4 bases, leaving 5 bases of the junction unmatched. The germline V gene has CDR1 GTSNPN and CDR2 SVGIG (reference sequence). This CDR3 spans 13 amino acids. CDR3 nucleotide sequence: TGTGCCTGGACGGGACAGGGGTGGGATGGCTACACCTTC. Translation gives CAWTGQGWDGYTF.